These 31 T cell receptor beta chains came from one sample sequenced in a study of blood T cells in healthy people across ages. Combining a sample-barcoded 5' primer with a J-beta primer mix, a second PCR ran for roughly 6 to 12 cycles. MiXCR was run by TCRdb on the 5' RACE reads, yielding one entry per CDR3 protein. The sample has 800,000 to 950,000 distinct CDR3 sequences; approximately 32% are singletons. The sample was also linked to a second study, of T cells of mothers and their children.

Sequenced input: blood. Source of these receptors: a woman between 40 and 55 years old in good health.

Comments on this clonotype: This may stem from a read error, because a much larger clone lies one nucleotide away. V gene TRBV28 combines with J gene TRBJ2-7; 12 bases are shared with TRBD2. This CDR3 spans 17 amino acids. V was clipped by 3 bases and J by 2 bases; unmatched bases: 8. From germline, CDR1 is MDHEN and CDR2 SYDVKM. CDR3 DNA: TGTGCCAGCAGTTTCCGACTAGCGGGGGACTACGCCTACGAGCAGTACTTC. It codes for CASSFRLAGDYAYEQYF. The whole variable domain, filled in from reference TRBV28 and TRBJ2-7, reads DVKVTQSSRYLVKRTGEKVFLECVQDMDHENMFWYRQDPGLGLRLIYFSYDVKMKEKGDIPEGYSVSREKKERFSLILESASTNQTSMYLCASSFRLAGDYAYEQYFGPGTRLTVT.

The rearrangement joins TRBV27 to TRBJ2-3, with D perhaps TRBD1 or TRBD2 (5 bases each). The length of the CDR3 is 14 residues. V dropped 5 bases and J dropped 4 bases, with 13 bases sitting between them. The germline V gene has CDR1 MNHEY and CDR2 SMNVEV (reference sequence). In nucleotides, the CDR3 is TGTGCCAGCAGTCGAGCCGGGGCTTCAGATACGCAGTATTTT. Translation: CASSRAGASDTQYF.

This clonotype has just a few counts. This sequence joins TRBV7-2 and TRBJ2-3, with D maybe TRBD2 (5 bases). Trimming cost V 0 bases and J 0 bases, with 13 bases left between them. CDR1 and CDR2 from the germline V gene are SGHTA and FQGNSA. There are 17 residues in the CDR3. This CDR3 reads CASSLANEGGSTDTQYF. The CDR3 DNA reads as TGTGCCAGCAGCTTAGCTAATGAGGGCGGAAGCACAGATACGCAGTATTTT.

This clonotype was seen at least ten times. This chain joins TRBV20-1 and TRBJ2-7, with 7 bases lining up with TRBD2. The CDR3 length is 12 residues. Germline trimming cut 3 bases from V and 6 bases from J; bases unmatched to any gene: 5. The V gene's germline CDR1 is DFQATT and CDR2 SNEGSKA (reference sequence). CDR3 DNA: TGCAGTGCTAGGTACGGGGGGTTCGAGCAGTACTTC. It yields the protein CSARYGGFEQYF.

In its sample, this clonotype was seen a few times. The chain has TRBV29-1 and TRBJ2-7; a possible D gene is TRBD2 (5 bases). This CDR3 has 12 amino acids. The germline gives CDR1 SQVTM, CDR2 ANQGSEA. V was clipped by 8 bases and J by 2 bases, with 13 bases between them. This CDR3 is CSPTRETYEQYF. The CDR3 nucleotides read TGCAGCCCGACGAGGGAAACCTACGAGCAGTACTTC.

This clonotype was observed at least ten times. V gene TRBV7-2 combines with J gene TRBJ2-3; 7 positions agree with TRBD1. J was trimmed by 3 bases and V by 5 bases; bases with no gene match: 8. The germline V gene has CDR1 SGHTA and CDR2 FQGNSA. The CDR3 loop spans 15 amino acids. CDR3 bases: TGTGCCAGCAGCCCGGACAGGACCCCGACAGATACGCAGTATTTT. Its protein product is CASSPDRTPTDTQYF.

This clonotype came up a few times. V is TRBV30 and J is TRBJ1-5; D ambiguous. Germline V gives CDR1 GTSNPN, CDR2 SVGIG (reference sequence). The CDR3 covers 15 residues. V was trimmed by 2 bases and J by 0 bases, leaving 11 bases between them. In DNA, the CDR3 is TGTGCCTGGAGTAGCCAGAGTCATAGCAATCAGCCCCAGCATTTT. This gives the protein CAWSSQSHSNQPQHF.

Regarding this clonotype: A read error is possible here, since a much larger clone lies one base away. The rearrangement joins TRBV7-3 to TRBJ2-7; 7 bases map to TRBD1. CDR1 and CDR2 from the germline V gene are SGHTA and FQGTGA. This CDR3 is built from 14 residues. The V gene end was trimmed by 8 bases and the J gene end by 7 bases; junction bases not matched to a gene: 14. CDR3 DNA sequence: TGTGCCAGCGGCGAGACAGGGCCCTACAATGAGCAGTACTTC. This translates into CASGETGPYNEQYF.

The chain links TRBV14 to TRBJ2-3; possibly TRBD1 or TRBD2 for D (5 bases each). This CDR3 has 15 amino acids. CDR1 and CDR2 (germline): SGHDN, FVKESK. V lost 3 bases and J lost 3, with 13 bases in between. The CDR3: CASSQVWGLTDTQYF. In nucleotides, the CDR3 is TGTGCCAGCAGCCAGGTCTGGGGGTTGACAGATACGCAGTATTTT.

This clonotype was found a few times. The V gene is TRBV5-1, the J gene TRBJ2-3, with 8 bases aligning to TRBD2. Trimming cost V 0 bases and J 2 bases; bases outside gene matches: 8. The CDR3 spans 17 residues. Germline values: CDR1 SGHRS, CDR2 YFSETQ. CDR3 DNA: TGCGCCAGCAGCTTGGGGGTCTCGGGGGGGACCACAGATACGCAGTATTTT. Protein sequence: CASSLGVSGGTTDTQYF.

The rearrangement links TRBV28 to TRBJ1-5; D unclear. V gave up 3 bases and J gave up 7 bases, with 7 bases separating them. This CDR3 region has 12 residues. Germline assignment: CDR1 MDHEN and CDR2 SYDVKM. The CDR3 region is CASSFVYQPQHF. The CDR3 nucleotides are TGTGCCAGCAGTTTTGTTTACCAGCCCCAGCATTTT.

V usage is TRBV21-1 and J usage is TRBJ2-7; no DNA check was done on the table's D call, TRBD2. TRBV21-1 is tagged as a pseudogene. The CDR3 is 11 amino acids. Here the CDR3 DNA reads TGTGCCAGCGCCCTCCACTACGAGCAGTACTTC. This sequence encodes CASALHYEQYF.

The chain combines TRBV12-3 or TRBV12-4 with TRBJ2-3; weak D call: TRBD1 (5 bases). The DNA end favors TRBJ1-5, so the J call may be wrong. This CDR3 is 15 amino acids long. In DNA form, the CDR3 reads TGTGCCAGCAGCCCCCGGTCGGGGGTCACAGATACCCAGCATTTT. Translated: CASSPRSGVTDTQHF.

The rearrangement joins TRBV29-1 to TRBJ2-7; maybe TRBD1 (5 bases). V lost 4 bases and J 1 base, leaving 11 bases between the germline ends. In germline, CDR1 is SQVTM, CDR2 ANQGSEA. The CDR3 is 13 amino acids. Here the CDR3 reads CSVVQGGSYEQYF. Here the CDR3 DNA reads TGCAGCGTTGTGCAGGGTGGGTCCTACGAGCAGTACTTC.

The V call is TRBV28, the J call TRBJ2-7, with TRBD1 as a possible D gene (5 bases). The V end was cut by 8 bases, the J end by 4 bases, with 15 bases between. Germline CDR1 reads MDHEN; CDR2 reads SYDVKM. This CDR3 is built from 13 residues. CDR3 region: CASASPDRYEQYF. The CDR3 DNA reads as TGTGCCAGCGCCTCCCCCGACAGATACGAGCAGTACTTC.

The chain joins TRBV18 to TRBJ1-1; a weak D match, TRBD1 (5 bases). This CDR3 has 17 amino acids. The V gene's germline CDR1 is KGHSH and CDR2 LQKENI. Trimming took 1 base from V and 0 from J, leaving 15 bases between them. Here the CDR3 reads CASSPLVQGSMNTEAFF. The CDR3 DNA reads as TGTGCCAGCTCACCACTCGTCCAGGGTTCTATGAACACTGAAGCTTTCTTT.

This chain connects TRBV3-1 to TRBJ2-5, with 12 positions matching TRBD2. The germline V gene has CDR1 LGHDT and CDR2 YNNKEL (reference sequence). V gave up 2 bases and J gave up 13 bases; unmatched junction bases: 17. The length of the CDR3 is 17 residues. The CDR3, as DNA: TGTGCCAGCAGCCAAACACTAGCGGGGGGCGTCTCCTACGAGCGGTACTTC. Amino acids: CASSQTLAGGVSYERYF.

This clonotype was seen a handful of times. The DNA of the CDR3 is TGCAGTGCTAGGGCCGGGGGGGGCACAGATACGCAGTATTTT. Protein: CSARAGGGTDTQYF. V gene TRBV20-1 combines with J gene TRBJ2-3; TRBD2 agrees at 8 bases. CDR3 size: 14 residues. Germline trimming cut 3 bases from V and 1 base from J; bases unmatched to any gene: 3. The germline V gene has CDR1 DFQATT and CDR2 SNEGSKA (reference sequence).

This clonotype was recorded a few times. J is TRBJ1-2 and V is TRBV5-1; D not resolved. Between the trimmed V and J ends, which lost 7 bases and 4 bases, there was a span of 11 bases. The germline V gene has CDR1 SGHRS and CDR2 YFSETQ. The CDR3 has 12 amino acids. The CDR3 loop is CASGDLVYGYTF. The CDR3 DNA sequence: TGCGCCAGCGGGGATCTGGTCTATGGCTACACCTTC.

In the case of this clonotype: One junction end does not reproduce the germline sequence, and a read error may be involved. The CDR3 region is CVSREWDSSSYNEQYF. The CDR3 nucleotides are TGTGTCAGCAGAGAGTGGGACAGTTCCTCCTACAATGAGCAGTACTTC. The gene calls are TRBV28 and TRBJ2-7; 7 nucleotides match TRBD1. The CDR3 spans 16 residues. Germline V lookup: CDR1 MDHEN, CDR2 SYDVKM.

In this sample, this clonotype turned up a few times. V usage is TRBV10-2 and J usage is TRBJ1-6, with unresolved D. This CDR3 is 15 amino acids long. Germline V lookup: CDR1 WSHSY, CDR2 SAAADI. The V end was cut by 0 bases, the J end by 6 bases, with 9 bases between. CDR3 sequence (DNA): TGCGCCAGCAGTGAGTCTCCACACCTTAATTCACCCCTCCACTTT. Translating it yields CASSESPHLNSPLHF.

There are many counts of this clonotype. The chain joins TRBV7-2 to TRBJ1-5, with 7 nucleotides matching TRBD1. This CDR3 is built from 15 residues. V shed 2 bases and J 2 bases; nucleotides not matched to a gene: 3. Germline V gene data show CDR1 as SGHTA and CDR2 as FQGNSA. The CDR3 is CASSLSGTGNQPQHF. The CDR3 nucleotides read TGTGCCAGCAGCTTATCGGGGACAGGCAATCAGCCCCAGCATTTT.

The rearrangement links TRBV27 to TRBJ2-2; D is unresolved. The germline gives CDR1 MNHEY, CDR2 SMNVEV (reference sequence). The CDR3 is 15 amino acids. V was trimmed by 4 bases and J by 6 bases, leaving 15 bases between them. CDR3 amino acids: CASSWAAETSGELFF. The CDR3 nucleotides read TGTGCCAGCAGTTGGGCTGCTGAGACCTCCGGGGAGCTGTTTTTT.

Many counts were recorded for this clonotype. The chain combines TRBV20-1 with TRBJ2-7; D is unclear. The CDR3 has 13 residues. The V and J ends lost 3 bases and 0 bases respectively, with 9 bases between them. CDR1 DFQATT and CDR2 SNEGSKA come from the germline V gene (reference sequence). In DNA form, the CDR3 reads TGCAGTGCTAGGGTTACGAGCTCCTACGAGCAGTACTTC. It codes for CSARVTSSYEQYF.

The chain carries TRBV15 and TRBJ2-5; D tentatively reads TRBD1 or TRBD2 (5 bases each). The closer fit of TRBJ2-7 to the DNA end suggests the J call may be wrong. The CDR3 extends over 13 amino acids. CDR1 is LNHNV, CDR2 YYDKDF, per germline (reference sequence). Here the CDR3 DNA reads TGTGCCACCAGCCTCGAGGGGCCCTACGAGCAGTACTTC. Translation gives CATSLEGPYEQYF.

This clonotype was observed a few times. The V and J genes are TRBV14 and TRBJ1-2; D gene uncertain. V shed 4 bases and J shed 6 bases, with 15 bases lying between them. The CDR3 has 14 residues. CDR1 and CDR2 (germline): SGHDN, FVKESK. DNA for the CDR3: TGTGCCAGCAGCCTAAGGAGCCCTCCTGATGGCTACACCTTC. Translated, it gives CASSLRSPPDGYTF.

Many counts were recorded for this clonotype. Here the CDR3 reads CSAREGGQGQETQYF. As DNA, the CDR3 is TGCAGTGCTAGAGAAGGGGGCCAGGGGCAAGAGACCCAGTACTTC. This chain links TRBV20-1 with TRBJ2-5; 7 bases are a match to TRBD1. Looked up from germline, CDR1 is DFQATT and CDR2 is SNEGSKA (reference sequence). This CDR3 is 15 amino acids long. The J segment lost 2 bases and the V segment lost 0 bases, leaving 6 bases of the junction unmatched.

In its sample, this clonotype was seen many times. The genes are TRBV12-3 or TRBV12-4 and TRBJ2-1; possibly TRBD2 for D (5 bases). The V and J ends lost 5 bases and 10 bases respectively, with 15 bases between them. This CDR3 is 13 amino acids long. CDR3 sequence: CASSLGLSLEQFF. For the CDR3, the DNA is TGTGCCAGCAGTCTCGGACTTTCCCTCGAGCAGTTCTTC.

The chain uses TRBV29-1 and TRBJ1-1; 7 bases are a match to TRBD1. Losses at the gene ends were 7 bases for V and 0 bases for J; bases not matched to a gene: 20. The CDR3 loop spans 18 amino acids. Germline V lookup: CDR1 SQVTM, CDR2 ANQGSEA. This CDR3 reads CSARGEGAKSSMNTEAFF. CDR3 nucleotide sequence: TGCAGCGCCCGAGGGGAGGGGGCGAAATCCTCAATGAACACTGAAGCTTTCTTT. Combining the CDR3 with reference TRBV29-1 and TRBJ1-1 gives the whole variable domain SAVISQKPSRDICQRGTSLTIQCQVDSQVTMMFWYRQQPGQSLTLIATANQGSEATYESGFVIDKFPISRPNLTFSTLTVSNMSPEDSSIYLCSARGEGAKSSMNTEAFFGQGTRLTVV.

This clonotype was seen repeatedly, ten times or more. J is TRBJ2-7 and V is TRBV28; no firm D call. The CDR3 is made up of 16 amino acids. CDR1 and CDR2 (germline): MDHEN, SYDVKM. V shed 3 bases and J shed 1 base, with 16 bases lying between them. The DNA for the CDR3 is TGTGCCAGCAGTTTCTCGTTGGCAGCCTTATCCTACGAGCAGTACTTC. Amino acids: CASSFSLAALSYEQYF.

This chain uses TRBV7-9 with TRBJ1-2; weak D call: TRBD1 (5 bases). The CDR3 totals 16 residues. Trimming shortened V by 1 base and J by 6 bases, and 18 bases separated the two germline ends. Germline CDR1 reads SEHNR; CDR2 reads FQNEAQ (reference sequence). The CDR3 protein is CASSLDLSGARDGYTF. CDR3 nucleotides: TGTGCCAGCAGCTTAGATCTGTCCGGGGCGCGGGATGGCTACACCTTC.